These 25 T cell receptor beta chains share one sample of origin, sequenced in a study of patients and donors after allogeneic stem cell transplantation. TCRdb redid the calling of the RT-PCR reads with MiXCR, one entry per CDR3 protein. The repertoire includes 400,000 to 450,000 distinct CDR3 sequences, roughly 17% of them detected once, and around 7.9% sits in the top ten. Sequenced sample: blood, either unsorted or a sorted T cell fraction (not recorded which). The receptors shown here come from a human donor who was either an allogeneic HSCT recipient or a stem cell or donor lymphocyte infusion donor (not recorded which). It is not recorded whose cells these are; they may come from a transplant donor.

The genes are TRBV20-1 and TRBJ2-3; TRBD2 matches at 8 bases. The CDR3 is 14 amino acids. V shed 2 bases, J shed 1 base, and the junction held 2 bases outside the gene matches. Germline-derived CDR1 and CDR2 are DFQATT and SNEGSKA (reference sequence). Here the CDR3 reads CSARPGGGTDTQYF. The CDR3, as DNA: TGCAGTGCTAGACCCGGGGGGGGCACAGATACGCAGTATTTT.

This clonotype was seen a few times. The chain links TRBV10-3 to TRBJ1-2, with D tentatively TRBD1 (5 bases). The CDR3 length is 11 residues. Germline V CDR1 and CDR2: ENHRY, SYGVKD. Trimming removed 8 bases at V and 10 bases at J, with 14 bases between. This CDR3 is CAIGSGAHYTF. CDR3 in DNA: TGTGCCATCGGCTCCGGGGCCCACTACACCTTC.

This clonotype was counted a few times. V usage is TRBV7-9 and J usage is TRBJ2-2, with D maybe TRBD2 (5 bases). V gave up 5 bases and J gave up 7 bases, with 11 bases separating them. The CDR3 consists of 13 residues. Germline V CDR1 and CDR2: SEHNR, FQNEAQ (reference sequence). CDR3: CASSLGLFGELFF. CDR3 coding DNA: TGTGCCAGCAGCCTAGGACTTTTCGGGGAGCTGTTTTTT.

The CDR3 protein is CASSQSHGRLRGYTF. The CDR3, as DNA: TGTGCCAGCAGCCAGTCCCACGGTAGGTTACGAGGCTACACCTTC. V is TRBV2 and J is TRBJ1-2; D is unclear. Germline lookup yields CDR1 SNHLY and CDR2 FYNNEI. The CDR3 extends over 15 amino acids. Trimming stripped 6 bases from V and 8 bases from J, with 22 bases between.

This clonotype has a handful of counts. The rearrangement joins TRBV7-9 to TRBJ1-2; 7 bases are shared with TRBD1. CDR3 length equals 13 residues. CDR1 SEHNR and CDR2 FQNEAQ come from the germline V gene (reference sequence). V gave up 3 bases and J gave up 6 bases; unmatched junction bases: 4. CDR3 coding DNA: TGTGCCAGCAGCTTGGAGGGGGCAAATGGCTACACCTTC. Residues: CASSLEGANGYTF.

This clonotype has at least ten counts. One end of the junction is discordant with germline, which a read error may explain. The CDR3 here is CASSLGGGGTEAFF. In DNA form, the CDR3 reads TGTGCCAGCAGCTTAGGTGGGGGGGGCACTGAAGCTTTCTTT. V usage is TRBV5-1 and J usage is TRBJ1-1; TRBD1 might be the D (5 bases). The CDR3 has 14 amino acids. The germline CDR1 and CDR2 sequences are SGHRS and YFSETQ.

The chain has TRBV29-1 and TRBJ2-3, with 8 bases identical to TRBD2. The CDR3 spans 14 residues. The V gene end was trimmed by 6 bases and the J gene end by 4 bases; junction bases not matched to a gene: 9. Germline CDR1 is SQVTM and CDR2 is ANQGSEA. The CDR3 DNA reads TGCAGCGTCACAAGAGCGGGAGAATCAGATACGCAGTATTTT. Its protein product is CSVTRAGESDTQYF.

This clonotype was observed a few times. The chain couples TRBV6-1 to TRBJ1-6; maybe TRBD1 (5 bases). CDR1 is MNHNS, CDR2 SASEGT, per germline. V shed 5 bases and J shed 7 bases, with 21 bases lying between them. The length of the CDR3 is 17 residues. In nucleotides, the CDR3 is TGTGCCAGCAGTCCGCGCTCCGGGACCCAAAACAATTCACCCCTCCACTTT. Protein: CASSPRSGTQNNSPLHF.

J is TRBJ1-3 and V is TRBV2; 8 bases are shared with TRBD1. Germline lookup yields CDR1 SNHLY and CDR2 FYNNEI. J lost 3 bases, V lost 7 bases, and 5 bases had no gene match. The CDR3 length is 14 residues. As DNA, the CDR3 is TGTGCCAGCACTATCGACAGGGGTGGAAACACCATATATTTT. This gives the protein CASTIDRGGNTIYF. Complete variable domain (other parts from reference TRBV2 and TRBJ1-3): EPEVTQTPSHQVTQMGQEVILRCVPISNHLYFYWYRQILGQKVEFLVSFYNNEISEKSEIFDDQFSVERPDGSNFTLKIRSTKLEDSAMYFCASTIDRGGNTIYFGEGSWLTVV.

In its sample, this clonotype was seen many times. The V and J genes are TRBV15 and TRBJ2-7; 10 nucleotides line up with TRBD2. In germline, CDR1 is LNHNV, CDR2 YYDKDF (reference sequence). V was clipped by 5 bases and J by 5 bases; unmatched bases: 9. This CDR3 is 15 amino acids long. CDR3 bases: TGTGCCACCAGCTCCACGGGACTAGCGTCCCACGAGCAGTACTTC. This translates into CATSSTGLASHEQYF.

This clonotype was observed a handful of times. The chain links TRBV24-1 to TRBJ2-3; D is tentatively TRBD1 or TRBD2 (5 bases each). This CDR3 region has 17 residues. The germline V and J ends were trimmed by 3 bases and 0 bases, with 15 bases remaining between them. Germline values: CDR1 KGHDR, CDR2 SFDVKD. CDR3 sequence: CATSDPPGRESTDTQYF. CDR3 in DNA: TGTGCCACCAGTGATCCCCCGGGCAGGGAGAGCACAGATACGCAGTATTTT.

In this sample, this clonotype turned up a few times. The CDR3 spells CASSQLLGGTNEQFF. The CDR3 DNA reads TGTGCCAGCAGCCAACTTTTGGGGGGGACCAATGAGCAGTTCTTC. The chain has TRBV11-2 and TRBJ2-1; 7 nucleotides align to TRBD2. Germline-derived CDR1 and CDR2 are SGHAT and FQNNGV. V dropped 5 bases and J dropped 6; count of bases not matched to a gene: 10. This CDR3 has 15 amino acids.

This clonotype was seen a few times. V is TRBV7-9 and J is TRBJ2-5; TRBD2 aligns across 7 bases. V was clipped by 2 bases and J by 5 bases; unmatched bases: 8. The length of the CDR3 is 15 residues. Per germline, CDR1 SEHNR and CDR2 FQNEAQ (reference sequence). The CDR3 is CASSLRVSGSETQYF. The CDR3 nucleotides read TGTGCCAGCAGCTTACGTGTTAGCGGGTCGGAGACCCAGTACTTC.

The chain recombines TRBV7-9 with TRBJ2-4; D is uncertain. The ends were cut back, 2 bases at V and 6 bases at J, with 14 bases in the middle. This CDR3 spans 15 amino acids. Germline V gene lookup returns CDR1 SEHNR and CDR2 FQNEAQ (reference sequence). As DNA, the CDR3 is TGTGCCAGCAGCTTAAGCAGGACGCCGACAAACATTCAGTACTTC. It specifies CASSLSRTPTNIQYF.

The CDR3: CASSPGGTGAYEQYF. The CDR3 DNA follows: TGTGCCAGCAGCCCTGGCGGGACAGGGGCCTACGAGCAGTACTTC. The chain employs TRBV5-6 and TRBJ2-7; 10 bases match TRBD1. This CDR3 is built from 15 residues. The trim removed 4 bases at V and 2 bases at J, leaving 6 bases unmatched. Germline V gene lookup returns CDR1 SGHDT and CDR2 YYEEEE. The variable domain in full, with the rest retrieved from reference TRBV5-6 and TRBJ2-7, is DAGVTQSPTHLIKTRGQQVTLRCSPKSGHDTVSWYQQALGQGPQFIFQYYEEEERQRGNFPDRFSGHQFPNYSSELNVNALLLGDSALYLCASSPGGTGAYEQYFGPGTRLTVT.

The sample holds many counts of this clonotype. This chain uses TRBV20-1 with TRBJ2-1; TRBD2 matches at 13 bases. Per the germline V gene, CDR1 is DFQATT and CDR2 is SNEGSKA (reference sequence). The CDR3 covers 14 residues. The V segment lost 6 bases and the J segment 7 bases; nucleotides outside the gene matches: 6. DNA for the CDR3: TGCAGTGCCACGACTAGCGGGAGGTCTAATGAGCAGTTCTTC. The encoded protein is CSATTSGRSNEQFF.

This clonotype was counted at least ten times. The genes are TRBV12-3 or TRBV12-4 and TRBJ2-7; 7 bases line up with TRBD2. J gave up 0 bases and V 7 bases, and 3 bases lay outside the gene matches. There are 13 residues in the CDR3. CDR3 nucleotide sequence: TGTGCCAGCACCAGGACTAGCTCCTACGAGCAGTACTTC. Amino acids: CASTRTSSYEQYF.

The chain employs TRBV19 and TRBJ1-5; D is possibly TRBD1 (5 bases). CDR1 is LNHDA, CDR2 SQIVND, per germline (reference sequence). V lost 3 bases, J lost 5 bases, and 17 bases lay in between. This CDR3 is built from 16 residues. This CDR3 is CASSINRGVGDQPQHF. As DNA, the CDR3 is TGTGCCAGTAGTATTAATCGGGGGGTGGGGGATCAGCCCCAGCATTTT.

CDR3 in DNA: TGTGCCGGACGGATTCGGGAGACCCAGTACTTC. Amino acid sequence: CAGRIRETQYF. The V and J genes are TRBV30 and TRBJ2-5, with D unresolved. Per the germline V gene, CDR1 is GTSNPN and CDR2 is SVGIG (reference sequence). The CDR3 extends over 11 amino acids. Trimming left V 8 bases short and J 5 bases short, with 12 bases between. Drawing the rest from reference TRBV30 and TRBJ2-5, the complete variable domain is SQTIHQWPATLVQPVGSPLSLECTVEGTSNPNLYWYRQAAGRGLQLLFYSVGIGQISSEVPQNLSASRPQDRQFILSSKKLLLSDSGFYLCAGRIRETQYFGPGTRLLVL.

This clonotype has only a few counts. This chain connects TRBV6-5 to TRBJ1-1; no clear D gene. In germline, CDR1 is MNHEY, CDR2 SVGAGI. The CDR3 extends over 14 amino acids. Trimming stripped 3 bases from V and 5 bases from J, with 13 bases between. The CDR3 loop reads CASSYGLSTTEAFF. In DNA, the CDR3 is TGTGCCAGCAGTTATGGGTTGTCGACGACTGAAGCTTTCTTT.

This clonotype was observed at least ten times. The chain links TRBV7-9 to TRBJ2-5; D call uncertain. The germline V gene encodes CDR1 SEHNR and CDR2 FQNEAQ (reference sequence). Trimming removed 5 bases from V and 5 bases from J, with 12 bases in between. The CDR3 runs 13 residues. Here the CDR3 reads CASSLYVGETQYF. In nucleotides, the CDR3 is TGTGCCAGCAGCCTTTACGTTGGGGAGACCCAGTACTTC.

The gene calls are TRBV18 and TRBJ2-1, with no clear D. CDR3 length equals 13 residues. Germline loops: CDR1 KGHSH, CDR2 LQKENI. With 1 base removed from V and 10 bases from J, the gap between germline ends came to 11 bases. The CDR3 sequence is CASSPQTLGEQFF. CDR3 DNA sequence: TGTGCCAGCTCACCACAGACGCTAGGGGAGCAGTTCTTC. Together with reference TRBV18 and TRBJ2-1, the CDR3 gives the full variable domain: NAGVMQNPRHLVRRRGQEARLRCSPMKGHSHVYWYRQLPEEGLKFMVYLQKENIIDESGMPKERFSAEFPKEGPSILRIQQVVRGDSAAYFCASSPQTLGEQFFGPGTRLTVL.

The rearrangement joins TRBV12-3 or TRBV12-4 to TRBJ1-1; D perhaps matches TRBD1 (5 bases). The CDR3 is 16 amino acids. V lost 0 bases to trimming and J lost 3 bases, with 14 bases between them. The CDR3 region is CASSLAVGGGDTEAFF. In DNA, the CDR3 is TGTGCCAGCAGTTTAGCTGTGGGGGGAGGGGACACTGAAGCTTTCTTT.

In this sample, this clonotype turned up many times. The CDR3, as DNA: TGTGCCAGCAGCAGGACTAGCGGGGGGCCCTTCACCGGGGAGCTGTTTTTT. It translates to CASSRTSGGPFTGELFF. This chain uses TRBV12-3 or TRBV12-4 with TRBJ2-2, with 14 bases fitting TRBD2. The CDR3 has 17 residues. V lost 6 bases and J lost 4; bases outside the gene matches: 7.

The chain carries TRBV7-6 and TRBJ2-7; D not resolved. Between the trimmed V and J ends, which lost 1 base and 8 bases, there was a span of 12 bases. This CDR3 is built from 13 residues. CDR1 and CDR2 from the germline V gene are SGHVS and FNYEAQ. The CDR3, as DNA: TGTGCCAGCAGCTTAGGTGGAGCAGGAAAGCAGTACTTC. It encodes CASSLGGAGKQYF.